This T cell receptor beta chain was retrieved from a study of neurological immune-mediated disorders (dated by TCRdb to the late 2010s). Background on the whole study: Among the approximately 35 multiple sclerosis patients, relapsing-remitting MS accounted for around 30 and secondary progressive MS accounted for 3. Using UMI-based sequencing, the study compared peripheral blood TCR-beta repertoires from patients with HTLV-I-associated myelopathy (HAM/TSP), patients with multiple sclerosis, and healthy controls. Alongside PBMC samples, the set of 106 TCR-beta libraries contained longitudinal samples, technical triplicates, and paired CD4+ and CD8+ T-cell subsets that had been sorted. Of the 70 or so subjects in the cohort, some 15 were HAM/TSP patients, roughly 35 were multiple sclerosis patients, and 20 were healthy controls.

cDNA was synthesized by template-switch 5'RACE using a primer carrying a 10-nucleotide random unique molecular identifier by which each TCR transcript was tagged. Over 180 million TCR-beta sequences, covering 15-18 subjects, were produced in each sequencing run. The RNeasy kit was used to extract total RNA. The KAPA Real-time Library Amplification kit was used to amplify TCR-beta VDJ regions with primers for the TCR constant region and the 5'RACE anchor. Sample indexes and Illumina adaptors were added in a first PCR, and a second PCR then increased library yield. After Ampure bead purification, the roughly 650 bp TCR product was size-selected on a 2% E-gel SizeSelection system. Before pooling, library quality was checked on a Bioanalyzer, concentration was measured with Qubit, and libraries were quantified with the Kapa Library Quantification kit. An Illumina HiSeq 2500 sequenced the libraries paired-end 2 x 150 bp. To increase sequence diversity, roughly 25-31% phiX was spiked into each library pool. For the original study's pipeline: The UMI-based MiGEC pipeline processed quality-filtered reads and removed over 75% of raw TCR sequences during error correction. IMGT germline references were used for alignment of VDJ genes, and clonotypes were defined by a unique CDR3 amino acid sequence together with V-J genes. VDJtools evaluated clonal expansion, Shannon diversity and CDR3 relatedness (CalcPairwiseDistances, ClusterSamples); CLCbio workbench built phylogenetic trees. Expanded clones were defined as having at least 8 unique UMIs, based on coefficient-of-variation modelling across technical triplicates. TCRdb passed the public sequencing reads through fastp at Q25 and MiXCR, retaining productive beta sequences. Entries are consolidated by CDR3 protein sequence, retaining the most common genes and DNA. The V and J calls and clone size come from TCRdb's table, not from the authors' own analysis. The sample table contains 60,000 to 85,000 distinct CDR3 sequences; only one count was recorded for 5.2% of them. Jointly, the top ten make up roughly 7% of the sample.

The full study reports these points: Across subjects, expanded clones never shared an identical CDR3 amino acid sequence, which suggests that the TCR-beta repertoires in every group were private. The MS cluster showed no association with clinical or MRI features, and the authors stated that larger cohorts are needed. TCR clonal expansion was greatest in HAM/TSP patients and smallest in MS patients, who ranked below even healthy controls. Repertoires from 18 of 34 MS patients were grouped by phylogenetic analysis into a cluster of related CDR3 sequences, suggesting a possible repertoire-level signature.

Libraries from unsorted PBMCs were made from 2 million PBMCs kept in RNAlater at -80 degrees C until RNA extraction. Multiple sclerosis patients were enrolled in a US clinical protocol evaluating disease progression by magnetic resonance imaging. Peripheral blood underwent Ficoll-Hypaque density gradient centrifugation to isolate PBMCs, which were then cryopreserved in liquid nitrogen. This clonotype came up many times. There is no known antigen for this receptor. Qualities for individual bases were not recorded, and no much larger clone is one base off. V lost 6 bases and J lost 1 base; the stretch between them is 16 bases long. The CDR3 goes from the cysteine to the phenylalanine over 16 residues. The DNA shown is the 48-base CDR3, in frame from base 1.

The sequencing input was PBMCs. This sequence uses TRBV12-3 or TRBV12-4 and TRBJ1-5; 6 matching bases give a weak D call of TRBD1. The sequence was collected from a man younger than 35 with multiple sclerosis. The DNA is as follows: TGTGCCAGCAGCTACGGTGACAGGAGGAGCAATCAGCCCCAGCATTTT. Protein translation: CASSYGDRRSNQPQHF.